The 15 T cell receptor beta chains below come from one sample, sequenced in a study of cytomegalovirus exposure and HLA in healthy donors. Primers: 60 Vbeta forward and 13 Jbeta reverse. Repertoires were generated with immunoSEQ multiplex PCR, while TCRdb's copy carries only in-frame clones and drops some. This sample has more than 95,000 clones, with around 72% found just once. Input material: PBMCs. Receptors originate from a man younger than 45 in good health and CMV-seronegative.

This clone appeared a single time. This chain uses TRBV21-1 with TRBJ1-5. TRBV21-1 is termed a pseudogene. CDR3 size: 20 residues. The CDR3 loop reads CASSPQAFRGGPLSNQPQHF. The DNA of the CDR3 is TGTGCCAGCAGCCCGCAGGCATTTCGGGGGGGCCCCCTGAGCAATCAGCCCCAGCATTTT.

The V and J genes are TRBV11-2 and TRBJ1-2, with a possible D match to TRBD1 (5 bases). Germline CDR1 is SGHAT and CDR2 is FQNNGV. V lost 5 bases and J 1 base, leaving 17 bases between the germline ends. This CDR3 has 16 amino acids. The CDR3 protein is CASSAPRRGRNYGYTF. DNA for the CDR3: TGTGCCAGCAGCGCACCTCGGAGGGGACGTAACTATGGCTACACCTTC.

J is TRBJ2-5 and V is TRBV12-5; 9 bases are a match to TRBD1. V gave up 5 bases and J gave up 7 bases; unmatched junction bases: 17. Looked up from germline, CDR1 is LGHNT and CDR2 is FRNRAP. The CDR3 totals 17 residues. Here the CDR3 reads CASGQTGQGMFGSTQYF. In nucleotides, the CDR3 is TGTGCTAGTGGTCAAACGGGACAGGGAATGTTCGGATCGACCCAGTACTTC.

This clone was seen a few times. The rearrangement uses TRBV5-6 and TRBJ2-7; D unresolved. Trimming pared 1 base from V and 5 bases from J, leaving 4 bases between. CDR1 is SGHDT and CDR2 is YYEEEE in the germline V gene. The CDR3 totals 11 residues. CDR3 in DNA: TGTGCCAGCAGCTTGATCAACGAGCAGTACTTC. This codes for CASSLINEQYF.

The rearrangement joins TRBV6-1 to TRBJ1-2, with TRBD1 matching 10 bases. Germline CDR1 is MNHNS and CDR2 is SASEGT. J lost 6 bases, V lost 5 bases, and 9 bases had no gene match. This CDR3 spans 15 amino acids. CDR3 region: CASSTGGQGWDGYTF. The CDR3 bases are TGTGCCAGCAGTACCGGGGGACAGGGGTGGGATGGCTACACCTTC.

The gene calls are TRBV6-4 and TRBJ2-3, with D possibly TRBD1 on 5 matching bases. CDR3 size: 17 residues. Trimming removed 7 bases at V and 1 base at J, with 21 bases between. The V gene's germline CDR1 is MRHNA and CDR2 SNTAGT. This chain's CDR3 is CASIPRAVLVGTDTQYF. In DNA form, the CDR3 reads TGTGCCAGCATACCCAGGGCAGTCCTGGTTGGCACAGATACGCAGTATTTT.

The chain has TRBV7-9 and TRBJ2-1, with 15 bases matching TRBD2. Germline loops: CDR1 SEHNR, CDR2 FQNEAQ (reference sequence). The CDR3 is made up of 15 amino acids. The trim removed 6 bases at V and 7 bases at J, leaving 4 bases unmatched. The CDR3 DNA sequence: TGTGCCAGCAGGGGGACTAGCGGGGGGAGGAATGAGCAGTTCTTC. Protein product: CASRGTSGGRNEQFF.

This clone came up a few times. The chain couples TRBV27 to TRBJ1-5; D is ambiguous. CDR1 MNHEY and CDR2 SMNVEV come from the germline V gene (reference sequence). This CDR3 spans 16 amino acids. V gave up 6 bases and J gave up 1 base, with 16 bases separating them. CDR3 sequence (DNA): TGTGCCAGCAGCCCTTATCTGGGAGGCAGCAATCAGCCCCAGCATTTT. The encoded protein is CASSPYLGGSNQPQHF.

DNA for the CDR3: TGTGCCAGCAGCCCCAAAGTCAGGGTAATGGGGAAAAAAGAGACCCAGTACTTC. Protein sequence: CASSPKVRVMGKKETQYF. The rearrangement links TRBV7-9 to TRBJ2-5, with D perhaps TRBD1 (5 bases). The CDR3 is 18 amino acids. The ends were cut back, 5 bases at V and 3 bases at J, with 25 bases in the middle. Germline assignment: CDR1 SEHNR and CDR2 FQNEAQ (reference sequence).

Only a few counts were recorded for this clone. This rearrangement joins TRBV5-1 to TRBJ1-3; no firm D call. Trimming took 0 bases from V and 4 from J, leaving 8 bases between them. Germline lookup yields CDR1 SGHRS and CDR2 YFSETQ. This CDR3 region has 14 residues. CDR3 residues: CASSLAGPGNTIYF. The CDR3, as DNA: TGCGCCAGCAGCTTGGCGGGTCCCGGAAACACCATATATTTT.

The chain employs TRBV6-5 and TRBJ2-7; D is undetermined. Germline assignment: CDR1 MNHEY and CDR2 SVGAGI. V was shortened by 6 bases and J by 1 base, with 4 bases between the two germline ends. This CDR3 has 11 amino acids. CDR3 residues: CASSESYEQYF. The CDR3 DNA is TGTGCCAGCAGCGAGTCCTACGAGCAGTACTTC.

The chain employs TRBV30 and TRBJ1-6, with D possibly matching TRBD1 (6 bases). Germline-derived CDR1 and CDR2 are GTSNPN and SVGIG (reference sequence). CDR3 length: 15 amino acids. V was clipped by 4 bases and J by 5 bases, with 15 bases between them. Here the CDR3 reads CAWTRGGLNNSPLHF. In nucleotides, the CDR3 is TGTGCCTGGACCCGAGGGGGTCTCAATAATTCACCCCTCCACTTT.

This rearrangement joins TRBV15 to TRBJ2-5; D might be TRBD2 (7 bases). Germline-derived CDR1 and CDR2 are LNHNV and YYDKDF (reference sequence). The V gene lost 3 bases and the J gene lost 5 bases, with 16 bases spanning the gap. The CDR3 runs to 15 residues. The CDR3, as DNA: TGTGCCACCAGCAGGGGGGGGGCCCCTGCTGAGACCCAGTACTTC. Residues: CATSRGGAPAETQYF.

The chain combines TRBV2 with TRBJ1-5; TRBD1 aligns across 8 bases. Per the germline V gene, CDR1 is SNHLY and CDR2 is FYNNEI. The CDR3 runs to 15 residues. The J segment lost 2 bases and the V segment lost 6 bases, leaving 6 bases of the junction unmatched. CDR3 protein: CASRNRGSGNQPQHF. For the CDR3, the DNA is TGTGCCAGCAGGAACAGGGGGAGCGGCAATCAGCCCCAGCATTTT.

The chain couples TRBV2 to TRBJ1-5, with D unresolved. The CDR3 loop spans 16 amino acids. Between the trimmed V and J ends, which lost 6 bases and 6 bases, there was a span of 21 bases. The germline gives CDR1 SNHLY, CDR2 FYNNEI. The CDR3 sequence is CASRARRDFEGQPQHF. DNA of the CDR3: TGTGCCAGCAGAGCTCGACGGGATTTCGAAGGTCAGCCCCAGCATTTT.